The 14 T cell receptor beta chains below come from one sample, sequenced in a study of vaccination effects on CD4 cells after COVID-19. The authors isolated CD4+ T cells after roughly eleven days of culture. The vaccine given was either BNT162b2 or mRNA-1273, in two doses. Here immunoSEQ multiplex PCR was the method, and the copy in TCRdb shows in-frame clones only, minus some. The repertoire includes about 73,000 clones, roughly 73% of them detected once, and more than 2% sits in the top ten. No cognate antigen is known for these TCRs. The material sequenced was CD4+ T cells from PBMCs cultured without peptide, taken after COVID-19 vaccination. These receptors were collected from a human donor who received a COVID-19 vaccine.

This clone has just a few counts. The chain couples TRBV9 to TRBJ2-2, with D unresolved. Per germline, CDR1 SGDLS and CDR2 YYNGEE. The CDR3 loop spans 14 amino acids. Between the trimmed V and J ends, which lost 1 base and 10 bases, there was a span of 14 bases. Here the CDR3 DNA reads TGTGCCAGCAGCGTAACGATTCTTACGTCGGAGCTGTTTTTT. Protein product: CASSVTILTSELFF.

This chain uses TRBV6-4 with TRBJ2-2; unclear D gene. Germline loops: CDR1 MRHNA, CDR2 SNTAGT. The CDR3 sequence is 15 residues long. V was clipped by 3 bases and J by 6 bases, with 14 bases between them. The CDR3: CASSDNYYSPGELFF. The CDR3 nucleotides are TGTGCCAGCAGTGATAACTACTACTCCCCCGGGGAGCTGTTTTTT.

The rearrangement uses TRBV24-1 and TRBJ2-2; D is perhaps TRBD2 (6 bases). The CDR3 covers 14 residues. Looked up from germline, CDR1 is KGHDR and CDR2 is SFDVKD. Trimming stripped 4 bases from V and 6 bases from J, with 11 bases between. The CDR3 loop reads CATSDSGRPGELFF. CDR3 nucleotide sequence: TGTGCCACCAGTGACTCAGGGAGGCCCGGGGAGCTGTTTTTT.

CDR3 in DNA: TGCGCCAGCAGCTCGGGACATATGGCCCAAGAGACCCAGTACTTC. Translation gives CASSSGHMAQETQYF. The chain employs TRBV5-1 and TRBJ2-5; possible D gene TRBD1, 6 bases. The ends were cut back, 3 bases at V and 1 base at J, with 13 bases in the middle. Germline lookup yields CDR1 SGHRS and CDR2 YFSETQ. This CDR3 comprises 15 residues.

The rearrangement uses TRBV18 and TRBJ1-1; a weak D match, TRBD1 (6 bases). CDR1 and CDR2 from the germline V gene are KGHSH and LQKENI. Trimming left V 1 base short and J 4 bases short, with 10 bases between. The CDR3 has 14 amino acids. CDR3 loop: CASSPQGVGTEAFF. The CDR3 nucleotides are TGTGCCAGCTCACCACAGGGGGTCGGCACTGAAGCTTTCTTT.

The chain uses TRBV7-9 and TRBJ1-4; D remains unclear. The CDR3 covers 15 residues. The V end lost 0 bases, the J end lost 5 bases, and 10 bases lay between the germline ends. Germline CDR1 is SEHNR and CDR2 is FQNEAQ (reference sequence). The CDR3 sequence is CASSLALSQNEKLFF. The CDR3 DNA is TGTGCCAGCAGCTTAGCTCTCAGTCAGAATGAAAAACTGTTTTTT.

V gene TRBV7-2 combines with J gene TRBJ1-6; D gene unclear. Per the germline V gene, CDR1 is SGHTA and CDR2 is FQGNSA. V lost 5 bases, J lost 10 bases, and 18 bases lay in between. CDR3 size: 15 residues. The CDR3 spells CASSVRTAAESPLHF. In DNA, the CDR3 is TGTGCCAGCAGCGTCAGGACTGCAGCAGAGTCACCCCTCCACTTT.

This sequence joins TRBV25-1 and TRBJ1-5, with 9 bases identical to TRBD1. The V and J ends lost 9 bases and 5 bases, in that order; junction bases with no gene match: 5. Germline CDR1 MGHDK, CDR2 SYGVNS. The CDR3 spans 13 residues. CDR3 sequence (DNA): TGTGCCAGTAGCAGACAGGGGGATCAGCCCCAGCATTTT. Translation: CASSRQGDQPQHF.

This clone was seen a handful of times. This chain joins TRBV7-9 and TRBJ1-2; the D is unclear. CDR1 is SEHNR, CDR2 FQNEAQ, per germline (reference sequence). This CDR3 has 12 amino acids. Trimming took off 5 bases at V and 1 base at J, with 5 bases between the two ends. Here the CDR3 DNA reads TGTGCCAGCAGCCTCAATAACTATGGCTACACCTTC. Residues: CASSLNNYGYTF. Drawing the rest from reference TRBV7-9 and TRBJ1-2, the complete variable domain is DTGVSQNPRHKITKRGQNVTFRCDPISEHNRLYWYRQTLGQGPEFLTYFQNEAQLEKSRLLSDRFSAERPKGSFSTLEIQRTEQGDSAMYLCASSLNNYGYTFGSGTRLTVV.

The rearrangement uses TRBV3-1 (or the pseudogene TRBV3-2) and TRBJ2-3; TRBD2 might be the D (6 bases). This CDR3 contains 13 residues. V was clipped by 1 base and J by 6 bases, with 8 bases between them. Germline CDR1 LGHDT, CDR2 YNNKEL (reference sequence). CDR3 in DNA: TGTGCCAGCAGCCAAGCCCGGGGGGATACGCAGTATTTT. Protein: CASSQARGDTQYF.

This chain uses TRBV7-2 with TRBJ2-3, with TRBD2 matching 7 bases. Trimming removed 5 bases from V and 6 bases from J; junction bases left unmatched: 11. The CDR3 length is 15 residues. The V gene's germline CDR1 is SGHTA and CDR2 FQGNSA. CDR3 amino acids: CASSRGGDPQDTQYF. The CDR3 DNA follows: TGTGCCAGCAGCCGCGGGGGAGACCCCCAGGATACGCAGTATTTT.

This clone showed up just a few times. The V gene is TRBV11-3, the J gene TRBJ1-4; a possible D gene is TRBD1 (5 bases). Trimming shortened V by 5 bases and J by 6 bases, and 16 bases separated the two germline ends. CDR3 length: 15 amino acids. In germline, CDR1 is SGHNT, CDR2 YENEEA. CDR3 amino acids: CASSRGETDDEKLFF. The CDR3 nucleotides read TGTGCCAGCAGCCGGGGCGAGACAGATGATGAAAAACTGTTTTTT.

This clone was picked up a small number of times. The V and J genes are TRBV28 and TRBJ1-6; the D gene is possibly TRBD1 (5 bases). CDR3 length: 16 amino acids. Germline CDR1 and CDR2: MDHEN and SYDVKM. V was pared by 6 bases and J by 4 bases, with 16 bases between. CDR3 nucleotide sequence: TGTGCCAGCAGGTACGGCGGGACGCCTTATAATTCACCCCTCCACTTT. Amino acids: CASRYGGTPYNSPLHF.

The gene calls are TRBV20-1 and TRBJ1-4; D is uncertain. This CDR3 has 14 amino acids. Trimming took 3 bases from V and 1 from J, leaving 9 bases between them. The V gene's germline CDR1 is DFQATT and CDR2 SNEGSKA (reference sequence). CDR3 coding DNA: TGCAGTGCTAGTCCCGGTGGAACTAATGAAAAACTGTTTTTT. Encoded protein: CSASPGGTNEKLFF.